This TCR beta chain is from a study of cytomegalovirus exposure and HLA in healthy donors. General study findings and limits: Reportedly, TCR beta sequences accurately predicted HLA-A and HLA-B alleles in most subjects. Per a prior analysis, the majority of TCR beta V segments were productive roughly 90% or roughly 30% of the time. Some V segments, including TRBV6-2 and TRBV6-3, were excluded as indistinguishable.

V gave up 2 bases and J gave up 0 bases, with 4 bases separating them. Germline values: CDR1 MNHEY, CDR2 SMNVEV (reference sequence). This CDR3 region has 13 residues. Use of 60 Vbeta and 13 Jbeta primers characterized the PCR. This table comes from immunoSEQ multiplex PCR, and its TCRdb copy is limited to in-frame clones, with some not included. The table records 150,000 to 200,000 clones, 70% to 85% of them present only once. On this clone itself: Antigen specificity is unknown. This sample includes further DNA sequences coding for the same CDR3.

The sequenced sample was PBMCs. This TCR derives from a man in his fifties in good health and CMV-seropositive. V is TRBV27 and J is TRBJ1-1; D call uncertain. The CDR3 loop reads CASSLNLNTEAFF. The CDR3 region has the DNA TGTGCCAGCAGTTTAAACTTGAACACTGAAGCTTTCTTT.